The source of this TCR beta chain is a study of response to subunit inactivated influenza vaccine. General observations from the study: Authors suggested that a seasonal influenza vaccination recruits few new T cells each time.

In TCRdb, the RT-PCR reads were re-called with MiXCR into one record per CDR3 protein. The sample lists 500,000 to 600,000 distinct CDR3 sequences; 7.6% were seen once. This clonotype appeared a few times. The antigen is unknown. CDR3 length: 14 residues. Between the trimmed V and J ends, which lost 4 bases and 5 bases, there was a span of 14 bases. Germline CDR1 reads LGHNA; CDR2 reads YSLEER. The chain joins TRBV4-3 to TRBJ2-5; D is perhaps TRBD1 or TRBD2 (6 bases each). The receptor was derived from a man between 45 and 75 years old who received an inactivated influenza vaccine. Here the sequenced sample was PBMCs from blood, taken about 24 months after vaccination. CDR3 region: CASSRWGAGETQYF. The CDR3 coding sequence is TGCGCCAGCAGCCGATGGGGGGCCGGGGAGACCCAGTACTTC.